By frequency in the sample, the clone carrying this TCR beta chain is medium-sized. This specimen comes from a study of blood T cell repertoires in COVID-19. Whole-study context: Donors in the United States, Italy and Spain gave samples during acute or convalescent COVID-19. The analysed material was cDNA or gDNA that came from T cells, B-cell-depleted T cells, or PBMCs.

Authors' data handling: Estimates of nucleated cell counts were drawn from the amplification of reference gene primers. Assay used: immunoSEQ multiplex PCR; TCRdb lists only in-frame clones, some missing. For V, J and clone size, that table is used; D and trimming come from the DNA. The sample lists thousands of clones, 70% to 85% occurring once. CDR3 length equals 14 residues. V lost 6 bases, J lost 0 bases, and 11 bases lay in between. In germline, CDR1 is SNHLY, CDR2 FYNNEI. The sequence came from a human donor in a cohort sampled during active COVID-19. This rearrangement joins TRBV2 to TRBJ1-1; tentative D call: TRBD1 (5 bases). The sequencing input was peripheral blood. CDR3 amino acids: CASSVQEMNTEAFF. The CDR3 DNA reads TGTGCCAGCAGCGTACAGGAGATGAACACTGAAGCTTTCTTT.